Presented here are 9 T cell receptor beta chains from one specimen sequenced in a study of blood T cell repertoires in COVID-19. The method was immunoSEQ multiplex PCR; TCRdb's version includes in-frame clones alone and lacks a portion of them. The sample has 170,000 or so clones, 90% to 95% seen once. What was sequenced was peripheral blood. These receptors were collected from a man between 45 and 60 years old with acute or convalescent COVID-19.

This sequence joins TRBV6-2 or TRBV6-3 and TRBJ1-3, with D uncertain. The V and J ends lost 0 bases and 0 bases respectively, with 12 bases between them. The CDR3 runs to 17 residues. Germline-derived CDR1 and CDR2 are MNHEY and SVGEGT. This CDR3 reads CASSYSFGGSSGNTIYF. The CDR3 nucleotides read TGTGCCAGCAGTTACTCCTTTGGTGGCAGCTCTGGAAACACCATATATTTT.

The gene calls are TRBV6-1 and TRBJ2-1; 10 nucleotides line up with TRBD1. Trimming cost V 2 bases and J 8 bases; bases outside gene matches: 9. The CDR3 sequence is 16 residues long. Per the germline V gene, CDR1 is MNHNS and CDR2 is SASEGT. The CDR3 bases are TGTGCCAGCAGTGAACCTCTGGGACAGGGGACTTATGAGCAGTTCTTC. Translating gives CASSEPLGQGTYEQFF.

This clone was observed a single time. The CDR3 is CASSTLRGRQNIQYF. CDR3 DNA sequence: TGTGCCAGCAGCACCTTGCGAGGTCGACAGAACATTCAGTACTTC. The genes are TRBV11-2 and TRBJ2-4; tentative D call: TRBD1 (5 bases). Germline loops: CDR1 SGHAT, CDR2 FQNNGV. Trimming removed 5 bases from V and 7 bases from J, with 18 bases in between. The CDR3 length is 15 residues.

This clone was counted between two and nine times. The chain employs TRBV27 and TRBJ2-2; TRBD2 aligns across 11 bases. The ends lost 5 bases at V and 5 bases at J; junction bases unmatched: 10. This CDR3 contains 17 residues. The germline CDR1 and CDR2 sequences are MNHEY and SMNVEV (reference sequence). CDR3 loop: CASSTRLAGMGTGELFF. The CDR3 bases are TGTGCCAGCAGTACAAGACTAGCGGGAATGGGGACCGGGGAGCTGTTTTTT.

This chain joins TRBV20-1 and TRBJ2-7, with TRBD1 matching 8 bases. Germline V CDR1 and CDR2: DFQATT, SNEGSKA (reference sequence). The CDR3 extends over 15 amino acids. J gave up 6 bases and V 3 bases, and 13 bases lay outside the gene matches. CDR3 nucleotides: TGCAGTGCTAGTCCCACTCGGACAGGGCTACGCGAGCAGTACTTC. Residues: CSASPTRTGLREQYF.

The chain is built from TRBV21-1 and TRBJ2-3; the DNA was not used to check the table's D call, TRBD2. TRBV21-1 is shown as a pseudogene. The CDR3 contains 15 residues. DNA of the CDR3: TGTGCCAGCAGCAAAGTGCTAGCGGGAGAAGATACGCAGTATTTT. Protein product: CASSKVLAGEDTQYF.

The table lists this clone with a count of one. This chain joins TRBV19 and TRBJ2-1; TRBD2 agrees at 8 bases. V dropped 5 bases and J dropped 4; count of bases not matched to a gene: 10. Germline assignment: CDR1 LNHDA and CDR2 SQIVND (reference sequence). The CDR3 runs 16 residues. DNA of the CDR3: TGTGCCAGTAGTCCCCCGGGGACTAGTGCTTACAATGAGCAGTTCTTC. Translating it yields CASSPPGTSAYNEQFF.

The chain couples TRBV19 to TRBJ2-1; TRBD1 is a possible D gene (6 bases). CDR3 length: 14 residues. V lost 6 bases and J lost 4, with 13 bases in between. CDR1 and CDR2 (germline): LNHDA, SQIVND (reference sequence). The DNA for the CDR3 is TGTGCCAGTAGCGCGTCAGGGGATTACAATGAGCAGTTCTTC. It specifies CASSASGDYNEQFF.

The chain joins TRBV9 to TRBJ2-7; possibly TRBD2 for D (5 bases). The V gene's germline CDR1 is SGDLS and CDR2 YYNGEE. The length of the CDR3 is 14 residues. V dropped 6 bases and J dropped 6 bases, with 19 bases sitting between them. This chain's CDR3 is CASIRQGGKGEQYF. The CDR3 nucleotides read TGTGCCAGCATCAGGCAAGGAGGAAAGGGCGAGCAGTACTTC. The variable domain in full, completed from reference TRBV9 and TRBJ2-7, reads DSGVTQTPKHLITATGQRVTLRCSPRSGDLSVYWYQQSLDQGLQFLIQYYNGEERAKGNILERFSAQQFPDLHSELNLSSLELGDSALYFCASIRQGGKGEQYFGPGTRLTVT.